The clone carrying this T cell receptor (beta chain) was detected many times. Losses at the gene ends were 5 bases for V and 1 base for J; bases not matched to a gene: 7. The CDR3 spans 15 residues. Germline CDR1 MNHEY, CDR2 SMNVEV (reference sequence). Sequencing involved patients with CD8+CD57+ cell expansion previously shown by flow cytometry. All participating patients were living with severe acquired aplastic anemia. Patients had received no therapy at the time of blood sampling. The sample belongs to a study of CD8+CD57+ T cells in acquired aplastic anemia. The wider study: On average, sorted CD4+ and CD8+ cells gave approximately 3.5 ug of DNA.

Genomic DNA served as template for TCR beta VDJ and CDR3 profiling. TCRdb analysed the reads with MiXCR anew, one entry per CDR3 protein. In the table there are 100,000 to 150,000 distinct CDR3 sequences, approximately 40% of which are singletons. The chain carries TRBV27 and TRBJ1-2; the match to TRBD1 covers 7 bases. Sequenced: sorted CD4+, CD8+, or CD8+CD57+ T cells (not recorded which) from PBMCs. The sequence was collected from a human donor with aplastic anemia. The chain's CDR3 is CASSTRQGDNYGYTF. DNA of the CDR3: TGTGCCAGCAGTACCCGACAGGGTGATAACTATGGCTACACCTTC.